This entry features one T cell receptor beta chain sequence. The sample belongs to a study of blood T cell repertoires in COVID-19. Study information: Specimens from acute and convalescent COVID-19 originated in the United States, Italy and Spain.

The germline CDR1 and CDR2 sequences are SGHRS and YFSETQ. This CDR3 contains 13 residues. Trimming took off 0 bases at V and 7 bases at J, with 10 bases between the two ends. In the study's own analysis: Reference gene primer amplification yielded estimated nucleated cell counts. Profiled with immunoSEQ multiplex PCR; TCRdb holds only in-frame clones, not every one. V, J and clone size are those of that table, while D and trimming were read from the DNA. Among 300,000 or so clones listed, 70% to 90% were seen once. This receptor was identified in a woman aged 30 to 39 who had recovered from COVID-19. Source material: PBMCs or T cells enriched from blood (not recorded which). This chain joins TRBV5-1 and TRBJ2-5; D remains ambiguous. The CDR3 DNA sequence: TGCGCCAGCAGCTTGGACCCGACGGGGACCCAGTACTTC. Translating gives CASSLDPTGTQYF.